This T cell receptor beta chain was sequenced in a study of OX40 agonist ivuxolimab in advanced cancers. Across the study: A partial response was reached by three patients: one with hepatocellular carcinoma and two with cutaneous melanoma.

V was clipped by 1 base and J by 4 bases, with 20 bases between them. This CDR3 has 19 amino acids. Germline V CDR1 and CDR2: MNHEY, SMNVEV (reference sequence). Produced via immunoSEQ multiplex PCR; TCRdb's table is partial and in-frame only. The sample gives about 69,000 clones, approximately 90% of which show up once; 0.25% to 0.35% is in the top ten. The TCR sequence derives from an adult with an advanced solid tumor such as melanoma, head and neck, liver or kidney cancer. The starting material was CD4+ or CD8+ T cells sorted from blood, obtained in a trial of the OX40 agonist ivuxolimab. This rearrangement joins TRBV27 to TRBJ2-6; tentatively, D is TRBD1 (7 bases). For the CDR3, the DNA is TGTGCCAGCAGTTTATTCGACAGGGACTCTTGGGGCGGGGCCAACGTCCTGACTTTC. Protein product: CASSLFDRDSWGGANVLTF.